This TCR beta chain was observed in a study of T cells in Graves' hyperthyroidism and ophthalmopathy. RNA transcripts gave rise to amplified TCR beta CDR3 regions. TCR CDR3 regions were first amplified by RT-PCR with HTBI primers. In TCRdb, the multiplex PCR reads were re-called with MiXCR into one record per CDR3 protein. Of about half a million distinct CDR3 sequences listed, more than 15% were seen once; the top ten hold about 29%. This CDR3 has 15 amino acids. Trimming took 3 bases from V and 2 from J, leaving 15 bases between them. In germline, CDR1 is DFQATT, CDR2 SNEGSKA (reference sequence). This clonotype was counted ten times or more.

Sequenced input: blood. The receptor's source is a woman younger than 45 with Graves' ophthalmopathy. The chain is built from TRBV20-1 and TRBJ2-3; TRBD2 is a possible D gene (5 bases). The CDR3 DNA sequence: TGCAGTGCTAGGGAGGATCTTCCAACCACAGATACGCAGTATTTT. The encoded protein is CSAREDLPTTDTQYF.